One sample yielded the 8 T cell receptor beta chains listed below, sequenced in a study of T cell responses to AZD1222 COVID-19 vaccine. Here immunoSEQ multiplex PCR was the method, and the copy in TCRdb shows in-frame clones only, minus some. The sample has about 150,000 clones, around 93% seen once. Sequencing was performed on peripheral blood, taken on day 0 of AZD1222 vaccination. These receptors all come from an adult in good health.

The rearrangement links TRBV19 to TRBJ2-2; D gene unclear. The CDR3 loop spans 15 amino acids. V was clipped by 3 bases and J by 0 bases, with 8 bases between them. The germline V gene has CDR1 LNHDA and CDR2 SQIVND (reference sequence). In DNA form, the CDR3 reads TGTGCCAGTAGTATTTTTGGCCCGAACACCGGGGAGCTGTTTTTT. Protein sequence: CASSIFGPNTGELFF.

This clone has a single count. This rearrangement joins TRBV25-1 to TRBJ1-3; a possible D gene is TRBD1 (6 bases). Germline-derived CDR1 and CDR2 are MGHDK and SYGVNS. The CDR3 has 15 residues. V was trimmed by 3 bases and J by 0 bases, leaving 9 bases between them. The CDR3 nucleotides are TGTGCCAGCAGTGAGCGGGGGCCCTCTGGAAACACCATATATTTT. Residues: CASSERGPSGNTIYF. The entire variable domain, with the rest obtained from reference TRBV25-1 and TRBJ1-3, is as follows: EADIYQTPRYLVIGTGKKITLECSQTMGHDKMYWYQQDPGMELHLIHYSYGVNSTEKGDLSSESTVSRIRTEHFPLTLESARPSHTSQYLCASSERGPSGNTIYFGEGSWLTVV.

The chain links TRBV19 to TRBJ1-1; 9 bases line up with TRBD1. The J segment lost 4 bases and the V segment lost 4 bases, leaving 13 bases of the junction unmatched. The CDR3 spans 17 residues. The germline V gene encodes CDR1 LNHDA and CDR2 SQIVND (reference sequence). The chain's CDR3 is CASSTSGLTGGSTEAFF. CDR3 sequence (DNA): TGTGCCAGTAGTACCTCAGGATTGACAGGGGGGAGCACTGAAGCTTTCTTT.

The V call is TRBV6-1, the J call TRBJ1-2; no reliable D call. The CDR3 is made up of 18 amino acids. The V end lost 1 base, the J end lost 0 bases, and 18 bases lay between the germline ends. CDR1 is MNHNS, CDR2 SASEGT, per germline. CDR3 region: CASSEGGILSLANYGYTF. In DNA form, the CDR3 reads TGTGCCAGCAGTGAAGGAGGCATTCTCTCACTAGCTAACTATGGCTACACCTTC.

V usage is TRBV6-2 or TRBV6-3 and J usage is TRBJ2-7; no clear D gene. The CDR3 length is 12 residues. Germline lookup yields CDR1 MNHEY and CDR2 SVGEGT. V shed 0 bases and J shed 5 bases, with 5 bases lying between them. CDR3 in DNA: TGTGCCAGCAGTTACTCGTCGAACGAGCAGTACTTC. Translated, it gives CASSYSSNEQYF.

The rearrangement uses TRBV29-1 and TRBJ2-7; D is ambiguous. The CDR3 covers 14 residues. V was shortened by 3 bases and J by 4 bases, with 16 bases between the two germline ends. Germline V CDR1 and CDR2: SQVTM, ANQGSEA. CDR3 in DNA: TGCAGCGTTGAGTATCGCCAGGTCCCATACGAGCAGTACTTC. This gives the protein CSVEYRQVPYEQYF.

The V and J genes are TRBV6-5 and TRBJ1-1, with unresolved D. Germline CDR1 reads MNHEY; CDR2 reads SVGAGI. The length of the CDR3 is 13 residues. Trimming shortened V by 6 bases and J by 10 bases, and 18 bases separated the two germline ends. CDR3 sequence (DNA): TGTGCCAGCAGCCATGAACAAGGTTGGGGAGCTTTCTTT. It is translated as CASSHEQGWGAFF.

The chain's CDR3 is CASSFGQGNTEAFF. CDR3 DNA sequence: TGTGCCAGCAGCTTCGGACAGGGGAACACTGAAGCTTTCTTT. V gene TRBV5-6 combines with J gene TRBJ1-1; 8 bases agree with TRBD1. The junction had 1 base not matched to a gene; V was cut back by 2 bases and J by 1 base. The length of the CDR3 is 14 residues. The germline gives CDR1 SGHDT, CDR2 YYEEEE.